The 6 T cell receptor beta chains listed next were all sequenced from one sample in a study of vaccination and CD4 T cells after COVID-19. Scientists ran DNA taken from cultured CD4+ T cells through the Oncomine TCR Beta short-read assay for sequencing. Each CDR3 protein gets one entry after TCRdb re-called the PCR reads with MiXCR. The sample includes approximately 15,000 distinct CDR3 sequences, under 60% of them seen just once. These receptors' targets are unknown. Treatment: approximately 11-day PBMC culture with coronavirus spike peptide pools or control peptides (ViraFEST assay). The sample in question was CD4+ T cells from blood, cultured in vitro, obtained before SARS-CoV-2 vaccination. The receptors here all came from a human donor who had recovered from COVID-19.

This chain links TRBV30 with TRBJ1-2, with a possible D match to TRBD1 (6 bases). Trimming shortened V by 0 bases and J by 5 bases, and 10 bases separated the two germline ends. Germline V CDR1 and CDR2: GTSNPN, SVGIG (reference sequence). The CDR3 is made up of 13 amino acids. CDR3 loop: CAWSVQGSYGYTF. The CDR3 bases are TGTGCCTGGAGTGTACAGGGTAGTTATGGCTACACCTTC.

The chain joins TRBV19 to TRBJ1-2; 8 positions agree with TRBD1. This CDR3 spans 16 amino acids. CDR1 and CDR2 from the germline V gene are LNHDA and SQIVND (reference sequence). The junction had 6 bases not matched to a gene; V was cut back by 3 bases and J by 0 bases. The CDR3, as DNA: TGTGCCAGTAGTATCCTCGGACAGGGAGCTAACTATGGCTACACCTTC. Translation gives CASSILGQGANYGYTF.

The chain carries TRBV28 and TRBJ1-2; perhaps TRBD1 as D (5 bases). Per the germline V gene, CDR1 is MDHEN and CDR2 is SYDVKM. The CDR3 sequence is 16 residues long. V lost 10 bases and J lost 6, with 27 bases in between. This chain's CDR3 is CATKGSQGRPMDGYTF. The CDR3 DNA reads as TGTGCCACCAAGGGGAGCCAAGGACGGCCGATGGATGGCTACACCTTC.

This clonotype was recorded a few times. This chain uses TRBV6-2 or TRBV6-3 with TRBJ1-1, with a possible D match to TRBD1 (5 bases). V gave up 6 bases and J gave up 3 bases, with 14 bases separating them. In germline, CDR1 is MNHEY, CDR2 SVGEGT. This CDR3 is built from 14 residues. The CDR3 bases are TGTGCCAGCAGCTACGCCCGGGGGGACACTGAAGCTTTCTTT. It codes for CASSYARGDTEAFF.

The V call is TRBV6-1, the J call TRBJ2-5; a possible D gene is TRBD2 (5 bases). Germline V gene data show CDR1 as MNHNS and CDR2 as SASEGT. The CDR3 is made up of 12 amino acids. V was cut by 2 bases and J by 7 bases, with 8 bases left in between. The CDR3 DNA is TGTGCCAGCAGTGAATATCGGGGGACCCAGTACTTC. It yields the protein CASSEYRGTQYF.

The V gene is TRBV27, the J gene TRBJ2-3; 12 bases map to TRBD2. Germline V lookup: CDR1 MNHEY, CDR2 SMNVEV (reference sequence). The CDR3 is 17 residues long. Unmatched junction bases numbered 6, after V lost 5 bases and J lost 0 bases. CDR3 coding DNA: TGTGCCAGCAGTCTCCGGACTAGCGGGGATAGCACAGATACGCAGTATTTT. Amino acid sequence: CASSLRTSGDSTDTQYF.